The 10 T cell receptor beta chains given below trace back to one sample, sequenced in a study of T cells in Graves' hyperthyroidism and ophthalmopathy. Amplification of TCR beta CDR3 regions was performed using RNA transcripts as template. The TCR CDR3 first-round RT-PCR relied on the HTBI primer set. In TCRdb, the multiplex PCR reads were re-called with MiXCR into one record per CDR3 protein. The table records 550,000 to 600,000 distinct CDR3 sequences, about 45% of them present only once. Sequenced material: peripheral blood or thyroid tissue (not recorded which). The source of these receptors is an adult woman with Graves' disease, either hyperthyroidism or ophthalmopathy (not recorded which).

This clonotype was detected many times. J is TRBJ1-1 and V is TRBV19; D call uncertain. This CDR3 region has 13 residues. Trimming removed 6 bases at V and 4 bases at J, with 12 bases between. Germline CDR1 and CDR2: LNHDA and SQIVND (reference sequence). CDR3: CASSPRRVTEAFF. CDR3 in DNA: TGTGCCAGTAGCCCGCGGAGGGTCACTGAAGCTTTCTTT.

This clonotype came up many times. The chain carries TRBV14 and TRBJ2-7, with D perhaps TRBD2 (5 bases). The V end lost 0 bases, the J end lost 12 bases, and 18 bases lay between the germline ends. This CDR3 comprises 14 residues. CDR1 is SGHDN and CDR2 is FVKESK in the germline V gene. The CDR3 loop is CASSQDRTVRGWYF. The DNA for the CDR3 is TGTGCCAGCAGCCAAGATCGGACCGTACGGGGTTGGTACTTC. Variable domain in full (rest from reference TRBV14 and TRBJ2-7): EAGVTQFPSHSVIEKGQTVTLRCDPISGHDNLYWYRRVMGKEIKFLLHFVKESKQDESGMPNNRFLAERTGGTYSTLKVQPAELEDSGVYFCASSQDRTVRGWYFGPGTRLTVT.

The rearrangement links TRBV25-1 to TRBJ2-1, with a weak D call TRBD1 (6 bases). The CDR3 sequence is 14 residues long. V was pared by 4 bases and J by 9 bases, with 16 bases between. Germline V lookup: CDR1 MGHDK, CDR2 SYGVNS. CDR3 sequence: CASSVHRVMGEQFF. In nucleotides, the CDR3 is TGTGCCAGCAGTGTACACAGGGTAATGGGTGAGCAGTTCTTC.

V gene TRBV2 combines with J gene TRBJ2-7, with unresolved D. Trimming removed 3 bases at V and 7 bases at J, with 7 bases between. The germline CDR1 and CDR2 sequences are SNHLY and FYNNEI. The CDR3 length is 11 residues. CDR3 sequence (DNA): TGTGCCAGCAGTGACCCCATAGAGCAGTACTTC. Translation gives CASSDPIEQYF.

The chain employs TRBV6-1 and TRBJ1-2; D gene uncertain. This CDR3 contains 11 residues. Germline V CDR1 and CDR2: MNHNS, SASEGT. Trimming took off 6 bases at V and 7 bases at J, with 9 bases between the two ends. CDR3 bases: TGTGCCAGCAGGACCGGGTCTGGCTACACCTTC. Its protein product is CASRTGSGYTF.

The gene calls are TRBV29-1 and TRBJ1-1, with a possible D match to TRBD1 (5 bases). Per germline, CDR1 SQVTM and CDR2 ANQGSEA. The CDR3 is 13 amino acids. Trimming shortened V by 7 bases and J by 3 bases, and 15 bases separated the two germline ends. CDR3 region: CSAGQGSDTEAFF. CDR3 in DNA: TGCAGCGCCGGGCAGGGATCGGACACTGAAGCTTTCTTT.

This clonotype was recorded many times. The rearrangement links TRBV4-2 to TRBJ1-5, with D maybe TRBD1 (5 bases). The CDR3 extends over 15 amino acids. Trimming removed 1 base at V and 2 bases at J, with 9 bases between. Germline V CDR1 and CDR2: LGHNA, YNFKEQ. The CDR3 loop reads CASSQGDLGNQPQHF. CDR3 DNA sequence: TGTGCCAGCAGCCAAGGGGACTTGGGCAATCAGCCCCAGCATTTT.

This clonotype has only a few counts. The V gene is TRBV28, the J gene TRBJ2-7; D perhaps matches TRBD2 (6 bases). CDR3 length: 15 residues. V was pared by 7 bases and J by 0 bases, with 16 bases between. Germline V CDR1 and CDR2: MDHEN, SYDVKM. CDR3 nucleotide sequence: TGTGCCAGCACCTTGGGGGGAGACCGCTCCTACGAGCAGTACTTC. It encodes CASTLGGDRSYEQYF.

This clonotype was observed at least ten times. This sequence joins TRBV29-1 and TRBJ1-4; TRBD1 matches at 7 bases. Germline CDR1 reads SQVTM; CDR2 reads ANQGSEA. CDR3 length: 13 residues. Trimming cost V 4 bases and J 8 bases; bases outside gene matches: 7. CDR3 in amino acids: CSVVSQGEEKLFF. The CDR3 nucleotides are TGCAGCGTTGTTTCGCAGGGGGAGGAAAAACTGTTTTTT.

This clonotype showed up many times. Here the CDR3 reads CASSHGTGDMFGYTF. The CDR3 region has the DNA TGTGCCAGCAGTCACGGGACAGGGGATATGTTTGGCTACACCTTC. V and J are TRBV27 and TRBJ1-2; 10 bases match TRBD1. V shed 5 bases, J shed 7 bases, and the junction held 10 bases outside the gene matches. The CDR3 contains 15 residues. The germline V gene has CDR1 MNHEY and CDR2 SMNVEV (reference sequence).